This entry lists 31 T cell receptor beta chains sequenced from one sample in a study of control samples from healthy donors and cancer patients. Produced via immunoSEQ multiplex PCR; TCRdb's table is partial and in-frame only. The sample carries approximately 150,000 clones, approximately 89% recorded once. Specimen: PBMCs. Every receptor here comes from a man aged 50 or older with head and neck cancer.

The V gene is TRBV30, the J gene TRBJ1-2; D gene uncertain. The length of the CDR3 is 14 residues. V gave up 5 bases and J gave up 4 bases, with 17 bases separating them. The germline gives CDR1 GTSNPN, CDR2 SVGIG (reference sequence). The CDR3 here is CAWARAPEVYGYTF. In DNA form, the CDR3 reads TGTGCCTGGGCCCGGGCCCCGGAAGTCTATGGCTACACCTTC.

The J gene is TRBJ1-4, the V gene TRBV28; 7 nucleotides line up with TRBD1. V lost 3 bases, J lost 7 bases, and 8 bases stayed unmatched. Per germline, CDR1 MDHEN and CDR2 SYDVKM. The CDR3 loop spans 15 amino acids. Written as DNA, the CDR3 is TGTGCCAGCAGTTTCCTCACAGGGGTCGGTGAAAAACTGTTTTTT. It encodes CASSFLTGVGEKLFF.

This rearrangement joins TRBV6-5 to TRBJ1-2; 7 bases are a match to TRBD1. The J segment lost 8 bases and the V segment lost 8 bases, leaving 14 bases of the junction unmatched. The CDR3 length is 14 residues. The germline gives CDR1 MNHEY, CDR2 SVGAGI. The CDR3 spells CASRSRDSLEGYTF. The CDR3 coding sequence is TGTGCCAGCCGATCCCGGGACAGTCTGGAAGGCTACACCTTC.

The CDR3 sequence: CASGREAGGLYGYTF. Here the CDR3 DNA reads TGTGCTAGTGGTCGAGAAGCAGGGGGTTTGTATGGCTACACCTTC. The V call is TRBV12-5, the J call TRBJ1-2, with 7 bases aligning to TRBD1. The germline V gene has CDR1 LGHNT and CDR2 FRNRAP. V lost 5 bases, J lost 5 bases, and 11 bases stayed unmatched. The CDR3 is 15 residues long.

This rearrangement joins TRBV7-3 to TRBJ2-7; D may be TRBD1 or TRBD2 (5 bases each). Germline V gene data show CDR1 as SGHTA and CDR2 as FQGTGA. V was cut by 4 bases and J by 7 bases, with 14 bases left in between. The CDR3 length is 13 residues. The CDR3 loop is CASSSGPPGEQYF. The CDR3 coding sequence is TGTGCCAGCAGCTCGGGACCACCGGGGGAGCAGTACTTC.

The V gene is TRBV3-1 (or the pseudogene TRBV3-2), the J gene TRBJ2-1; 7 nucleotides match TRBD2. CDR1 LGHDT and CDR2 YNNKEL come from the germline V gene (reference sequence). This CDR3 is 14 amino acids long. The V gene end was trimmed by 3 bases and the J gene end by 8 bases; junction bases not matched to a gene: 7. The CDR3 sequence is CASSHRGRADEQFF. In DNA form, the CDR3 reads TGTGCCAGCAGCCATCGGGGGAGGGCGGATGAGCAGTTCTTC.

The chain has TRBV7-2 and TRBJ2-1; 9 bases agree with TRBD2. The CDR3 sequence is 13 residues long. Unmatched junction bases numbered 6, after V lost 7 bases and J lost 8 bases. The germline CDR1 and CDR2 sequences are SGHTA and FQGNSA. The CDR3 DNA reads TGTGCCAGCACCCATAGCGGGGGCTATGAGCAGTTCTTC. Amino acids: CASTHSGGYEQFF.

J is TRBJ2-3 and V is TRBV7-2; 9 bases line up with TRBD2. The CDR3 covers 15 residues. Germline V gene sequence: CDR1 SGHTA, CDR2 FQGNSA. V gave up 3 bases and J gave up 4 bases; unmatched junction bases: 5. CDR3 sequence reads: CASSFAGGPADTQYF. DNA for the CDR3: TGTGCCAGCAGCTTTGCGGGAGGGCCTGCAGATACGCAGTATTTT.

This clone was recorded once. J is TRBJ1-4 and V is TRBV11-2; D perhaps matches TRBD1 (6 bases). Trimming took off 1 base at V and 3 bases at J, with 12 bases between the two ends. Germline-derived CDR1 and CDR2 are SGHAT and FQNNGV. The CDR3 contains 16 residues. The CDR3: CASSLGIQGANEKLFF. The CDR3, as DNA: TGTGCCAGCAGCTTAGGGATACAGGGTGCTAATGAAAAACTGTTTTTT.

The J gene is TRBJ2-1, the V gene TRBV28; 10 bases line up with TRBD2. The CDR3 sequence is 14 residues long. CDR1 is MDHEN and CDR2 is SYDVKM in the germline V gene. J was trimmed by 6 bases and V by 6 bases; bases with no gene match: 5. This CDR3 reads CASRGSGRSNEQFF. CDR3 bases: TGTGCCAGCAGGGGTAGCGGGAGGAGCAATGAGCAGTTCTTC.

The rearrangement links TRBV6-5 to TRBJ1-2; 8 nucleotides match TRBD1. Germline-derived CDR1 and CDR2 are MNHEY and SVGAGI. This CDR3 has 14 amino acids. The V and J ends lost 6 bases and 5 bases, in that order; junction bases with no gene match: 8. The CDR3 bases are TGTGCCAGCAGGAAAACCAGGGGGCCGTATGGCTACACCTTC. Its translation is CASRKTRGPYGYTF.

The chain combines TRBV5-1 with TRBJ2-1; a possible D gene is TRBD2 (6 bases). Trimming stripped 4 bases from V and 8 bases from J, with 16 bases between. The CDR3 totals 14 residues. Germline lookup yields CDR1 SGHRS and CDR2 YFSETQ. The CDR3: CASSGGSGWDEQFF. In DNA, the CDR3 is TGCGCCAGCAGCGGGGGGTCAGGATGGGATGAGCAGTTCTTC.

This chain joins TRBV18 and TRBJ1-2, with 8 positions matching TRBD1. V lost 3 bases, J lost 3 bases, and 6 bases stayed unmatched. The CDR3 has 15 residues. Germline V gene data show CDR1 as KGHSH and CDR2 as LQKENI. The CDR3 DNA reads as TGTGCCAGCTCACCGCCGGGACAGGAATACTATGGCTACACCTTC. It specifies CASSPPGQEYYGYTF. The full variable domain, completed using reference TRBV18 and TRBJ1-2, is NAGVMQNPRHLVRRRGQEARLRCSPMKGHSHVYWYRQLPEEGLKFMVYLQKENIIDESGMPKERFSAEFPKEGPSILRIQQVVRGDSAAYFCASSPPGQEYYGYTFGSGTRLTVV.

V gene TRBV30 combines with J gene TRBJ2-2, with unresolved D. There are 14 residues in the CDR3. V shed 4 bases and J shed 5 bases, with 14 bases lying between them. Germline V gene lookup returns CDR1 GTSNPN and CDR2 SVGIG (reference sequence). CDR3 sequence reads: CAWTKPPGTGELFF. As DNA, the CDR3 is TGTGCCTGGACCAAACCCCCCGGGACCGGGGAGCTGTTTTTT.

The rearrangement links TRBV10-1 to TRBJ2-7; D is uncertain. From germline, CDR1 is WNHNN and CDR2 SYGVQD (reference sequence). Between the trimmed V and J ends, which lost 6 bases and 10 bases, there was a span of 4 bases. This CDR3 contains 8 residues. CDR3 DNA: TGCGCCAGCAGATCCCAGTACTTC. It translates to CASRSQYF.

The gene calls are TRBV13 and TRBJ1-2, with 7 bases lining up with TRBD1. V was pared by 3 bases and J by 4 bases, with 5 bases of the junction left unmatched. CDR1 is PRHDT and CDR2 is FYEKMQ in the germline V gene (reference sequence). The CDR3 totals 14 residues. CDR3 in DNA: TGTGCCAGCAGCTTCGCCCAGGGGGTCTATGGCTACACCTTC. It translates to CASSFAQGVYGYTF.

The rearrangement uses TRBV5-1 and TRBJ2-3; a weak D match, TRBD2 (5 bases). The germline V gene encodes CDR1 SGHRS and CDR2 YFSETQ. The CDR3 sequence is 13 residues long. The V end was cut by 3 bases, the J end by 6 bases, with 11 bases between. The chain's CDR3 is CASSWSGGDTQYF. As DNA, the CDR3 is TGCGCCAGCAGCTGGTCTGGCGGGGATACGCAGTATTTT. Full variable domain (rest looked up from reference TRBV5-1 and TRBJ2-3): KAGVTQTPRYLIKTRGQQVTLSCSPISGHRSVSWYQQTPGQGLQFLFEYFSETQRNKGNFPGRFSGRQFSNSRSEMNVSTLELGDSALYLCASSWSGGDTQYFGPGTRLTVL.

The chain uses TRBV27 and TRBJ2-3; 8 bases align to TRBD1. Germline V lookup: CDR1 MNHEY, CDR2 SMNVEV (reference sequence). This CDR3 region has 13 residues. Losses at the gene ends were 10 bases for V and 1 base for J; bases not matched to a gene: 4. The CDR3 region has the DNA TGTGCCACAGGACAGGGAGGCACAGATACGCAGTATTTT. Amino acid sequence: CATGQGGTDTQYF.

The chain combines TRBV5-4 with TRBJ2-7, with 10 bases that match TRBD1. The CDR3 runs 16 residues. The germline CDR1 and CDR2 sequences are SGHNT and YYREEE (reference sequence). V lost 0 bases and J lost 2; bases outside the gene matches: 5. Here the CDR3 reads CASSLGGTGAAYEQYF. The DNA of the CDR3 is TGTGCCAGCAGCTTGGGGGGGACAGGGGCTGCCTACGAGCAGTACTTC. Together with reference TRBV5-4 and TRBJ2-7, the CDR3 gives the full variable domain: ETGVTQSPTHLIKTRGQQVTLRCSSQSGHNTVSWYQQALGQGPQFIFQYYREEENGRGNFPPRFSGLQFPNYSSELNVNALELDDSALYLCASSLGGTGAAYEQYFGPGTRLTVT.

This sequence joins TRBV16 and TRBJ2-7; D remains unclear. Trimming cost V 2 bases and J 2 bases, with 4 bases left between them. This CDR3 has 12 residues. Germline V lookup: CDR1 KGHSY, CDR2 FQNENV. Here the CDR3 DNA reads TGTGCCAGCAGCCAACTGACCTACGAGCAGTACTTC. This codes for CASSQLTYEQYF.

The gene calls are TRBV9 and TRBJ1-2, with D unclear. The CDR3 is 13 residues long. Trimming shortened V by 2 bases and J by 4 bases, and 9 bases separated the two germline ends. From germline, CDR1 is SGDLS and CDR2 YYNGEE. The CDR3 sequence: CASSVGGSYGYTF. DNA for the CDR3: TGTGCCAGCAGCGTGGGCGGATCCTATGGCTACACCTTC. Full variable domain (remainder filled in from reference TRBV9 and TRBJ1-2): DSGVTQTPKHLITATGQRVTLRCSPRSGDLSVYWYQQSLDQGLQFLIQYYNGEERAKGNILERFSAQQFPDLHSELNLSSLELGDSALYFCASSVGGSYGYTFGSGTRLTVV.

This chain joins TRBV5-1 and TRBJ2-2; D ambiguous. From germline, CDR1 is SGHRS and CDR2 YFSETQ. Trimming shortened V by 1 base and J by 5 bases, and 12 bases separated the two germline ends. The length of the CDR3 is 15 residues. The CDR3 spells CASSLRPPGTGELFF. Written as DNA, the CDR3 is TGCGCCAGCAGCTTGCGGCCCCCTGGGACCGGGGAGCTGTTTTTT.

The chain carries TRBV9 and TRBJ1-2; 8 bases agree with TRBD1. Trimming cost V 0 bases and J 8 bases; bases outside gene matches: 3. From germline, CDR1 is SGDLS and CDR2 YYNGEE. CDR3 length: 13 residues. CDR3 residues: CASSVGTGPGYTF. CDR3 DNA: TGTGCCAGCAGCGTAGGGACAGGGCCCGGCTACACCTTC.

The chain employs TRBV28 and TRBJ2-7; D remains ambiguous. Germline loops: CDR1 MDHEN, CDR2 SYDVKM. Trimming cost V 5 bases and J 0 bases, with 14 bases left between them. The CDR3 has 15 amino acids. CDR3 amino acids: CASSASSLPSYEQYF. The CDR3 bases are TGTGCCAGCAGTGCCTCTTCCCTTCCCTCCTACGAGCAGTACTTC.

The chain carries TRBV28 and TRBJ1-6, with D maybe TRBD1 (5 bases). V was pared by 5 bases and J by 8 bases, with 19 bases between. Germline CDR1 and CDR2: MDHEN and SYDVKM. The CDR3 consists of 16 residues. Here the CDR3 reads CASSVIWGGMHSPLHF. The CDR3 nucleotides read TGTGCCAGCAGTGTGATTTGGGGGGGGATGCATTCACCCCTCCACTTT.

The rearrangement joins TRBV9 to TRBJ2-1, with D maybe TRBD1 (6 bases). Germline-derived CDR1 and CDR2 are SGDLS and YYNGEE. This CDR3 has 14 amino acids. Trimming took off 3 bases at V and 2 bases at J, with 9 bases between the two ends. As DNA, the CDR3 is TGTGCCAGCAGCGGGGGGCTAACCTACAATGAGCAGTTCTTC. Translating gives CASSGGLTYNEQFF.

The gene calls are TRBV27 and TRBJ1-2; D not resolved. Germline V gene lookup returns CDR1 MNHEY and CDR2 SMNVEV (reference sequence). CDR3 length equals 13 residues. Trimming removed 6 bases at V and 8 bases at J, with 16 bases between. CDR3 region: CASSPVIRRGYTF. CDR3 coding DNA: TGTGCCAGCAGCCCTGTAATCCGCCGGGGCTACACCTTC.

The J gene is TRBJ2-1, the V gene TRBV10-1; 7 bases agree with TRBD1. Trimming took 4 bases from V and 10 from J; bases not matched to a gene: 4. This CDR3 spans 12 amino acids. CDR1 is WNHNN and CDR2 is SYGVQD in the germline V gene (reference sequence). The CDR3 here is CASSGMGQEQFF. DNA of the CDR3: TGCGCCAGCAGTGGGATGGGACAGGAGCAGTTCTTC.

This clone was detected only a few times. V is TRBV7-8 and J is TRBJ2-1, with 9 bases aligning to TRBD2. Trimming removed 1 base from V and 3 bases from J; junction bases left unmatched: 4. This CDR3 comprises 16 residues. Germline CDR1 reads SGHVS; CDR2 reads FQNEAQ. DNA of the CDR3: TGTGCCAGCAGCTTAGAGGCTAGCGGGATCTACAATGAGCAGTTCTTC. Residues: CASSLEASGIYNEQFF.

V and J are TRBV12-3 or TRBV12-4 and TRBJ2-7, with TRBD1 matching over 9 bases. With V trimmed by 6 bases and J by 4 bases, 4 bases remained unmatched. The CDR3 consists of 13 residues. CDR3: CASRGQGFYEQYF. CDR3 in DNA: TGTGCCAGCAGGGGACAGGGATTTTACGAGCAGTACTTC.

The J gene is TRBJ2-6, the V gene TRBV2; the D is unclear. This CDR3 is built from 15 residues. With 4 bases removed from V and 3 bases from J, the gap between germline ends came to 10 bases. The V gene's germline CDR1 is SNHLY and CDR2 FYNNEI. DNA of the CDR3: TGTGCCAGCAGTGCGGCGTGGGATGGGGCCAACGTCCTGACTTTC. This encodes CASSAAWDGANVLTF.